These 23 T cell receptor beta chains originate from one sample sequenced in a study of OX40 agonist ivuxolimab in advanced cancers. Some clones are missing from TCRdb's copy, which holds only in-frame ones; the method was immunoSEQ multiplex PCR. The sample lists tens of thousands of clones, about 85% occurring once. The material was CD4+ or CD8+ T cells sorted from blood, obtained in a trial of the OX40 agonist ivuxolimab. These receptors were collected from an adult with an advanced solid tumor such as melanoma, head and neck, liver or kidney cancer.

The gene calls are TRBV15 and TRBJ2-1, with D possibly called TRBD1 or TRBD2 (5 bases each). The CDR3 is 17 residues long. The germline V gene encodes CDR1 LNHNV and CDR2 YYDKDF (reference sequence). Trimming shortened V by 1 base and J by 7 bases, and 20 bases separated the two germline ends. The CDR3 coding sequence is TGTGCCACCAGCAGAGTAACCCGGGACCTCCTAGGGAATGAGCAGTTCTTC. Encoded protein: CATSRVTRDLLGNEQFF.

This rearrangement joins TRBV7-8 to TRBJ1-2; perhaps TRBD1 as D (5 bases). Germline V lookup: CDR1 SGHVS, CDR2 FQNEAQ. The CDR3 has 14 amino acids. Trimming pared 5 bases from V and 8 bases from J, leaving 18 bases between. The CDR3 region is CASSPPGTLYGYTF. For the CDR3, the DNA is TGTGCCAGCAGCCCCCCCGGGACCCTGTACGGCTACACCTTC.

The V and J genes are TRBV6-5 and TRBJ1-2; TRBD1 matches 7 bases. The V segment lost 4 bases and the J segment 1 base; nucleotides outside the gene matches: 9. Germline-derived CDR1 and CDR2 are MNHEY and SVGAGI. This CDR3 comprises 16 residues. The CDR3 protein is CASSSLATGLNYGYTF. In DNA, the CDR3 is TGTGCCAGCAGTTCCCTGGCGACAGGGCTTAACTATGGCTACACCTTC.

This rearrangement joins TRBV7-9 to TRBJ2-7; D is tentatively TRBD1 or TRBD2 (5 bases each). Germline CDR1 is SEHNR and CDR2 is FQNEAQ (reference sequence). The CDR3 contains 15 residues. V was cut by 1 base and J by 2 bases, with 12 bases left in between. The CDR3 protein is CASSLEGTHPYEQYF. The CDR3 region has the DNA TGTGCCAGCAGCTTAGAAGGGACCCATCCCTACGAGCAGTACTTC.

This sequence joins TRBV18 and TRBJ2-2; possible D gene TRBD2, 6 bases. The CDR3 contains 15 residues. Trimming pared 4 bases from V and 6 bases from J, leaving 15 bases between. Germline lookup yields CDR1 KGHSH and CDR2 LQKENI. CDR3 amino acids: CASSQDRGIAGELFF. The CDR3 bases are TGTGCCAGCTCACAAGATCGGGGGATCGCCGGGGAGCTGTTTTTT.

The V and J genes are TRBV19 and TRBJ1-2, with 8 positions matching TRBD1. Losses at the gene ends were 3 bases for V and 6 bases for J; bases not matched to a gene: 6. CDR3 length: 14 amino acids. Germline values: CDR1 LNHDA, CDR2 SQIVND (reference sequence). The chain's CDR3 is CASSIGGQGNGYTF. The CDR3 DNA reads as TGTGCCAGTAGTATTGGAGGACAGGGTAATGGCTACACCTTC.

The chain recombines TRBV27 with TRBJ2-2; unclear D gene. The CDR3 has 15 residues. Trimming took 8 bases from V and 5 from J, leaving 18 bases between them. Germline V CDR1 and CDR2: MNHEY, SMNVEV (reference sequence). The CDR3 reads CASGYRTYLTGELFF. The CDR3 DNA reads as TGTGCCAGCGGGTATCGGACGTATCTGACCGGGGAGCTGTTTTTT.

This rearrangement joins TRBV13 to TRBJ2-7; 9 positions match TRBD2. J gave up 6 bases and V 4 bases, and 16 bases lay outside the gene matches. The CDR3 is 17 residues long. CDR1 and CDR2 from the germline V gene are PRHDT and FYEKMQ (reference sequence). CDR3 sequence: CASSSSGAGNIGSEQYF. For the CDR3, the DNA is TGTGCCAGCAGCTCTAGCGGGGCGGGAAATATCGGAAGCGAGCAGTACTTC.

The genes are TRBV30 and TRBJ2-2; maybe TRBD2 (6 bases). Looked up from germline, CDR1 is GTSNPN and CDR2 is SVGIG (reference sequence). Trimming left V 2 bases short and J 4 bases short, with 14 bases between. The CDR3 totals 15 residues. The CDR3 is CAWSLSGKGTGELFF. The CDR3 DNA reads TGTGCCTGGAGTCTTAGCGGAAAAGGCACCGGGGAGCTGTTTTTT.

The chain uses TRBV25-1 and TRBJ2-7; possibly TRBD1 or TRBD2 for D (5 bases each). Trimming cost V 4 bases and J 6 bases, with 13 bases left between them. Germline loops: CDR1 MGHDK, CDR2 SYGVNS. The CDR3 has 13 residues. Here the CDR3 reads CASSGTLDSEQYF. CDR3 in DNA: TGTGCCAGCAGTGGGACACTAGATTCCGAGCAGTACTTC.

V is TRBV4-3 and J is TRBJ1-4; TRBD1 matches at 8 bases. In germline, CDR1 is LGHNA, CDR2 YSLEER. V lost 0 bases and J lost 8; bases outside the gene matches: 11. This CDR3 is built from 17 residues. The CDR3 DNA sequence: TGCGCCAGCAGCCAAGAGAGAAGCGGACAGGGTGGCGAAAAACTGTTTTTT. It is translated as CASSQERSGQGGEKLFF.

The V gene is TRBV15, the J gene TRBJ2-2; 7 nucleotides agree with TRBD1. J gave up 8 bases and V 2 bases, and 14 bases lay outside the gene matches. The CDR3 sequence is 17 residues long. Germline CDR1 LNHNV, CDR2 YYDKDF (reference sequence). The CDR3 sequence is CATSRPLEGDRVGELFF. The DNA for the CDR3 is TGTGCCACCAGCAGACCTCTCGAAGGAGACAGGGTTGGGGAGCTGTTTTTT.

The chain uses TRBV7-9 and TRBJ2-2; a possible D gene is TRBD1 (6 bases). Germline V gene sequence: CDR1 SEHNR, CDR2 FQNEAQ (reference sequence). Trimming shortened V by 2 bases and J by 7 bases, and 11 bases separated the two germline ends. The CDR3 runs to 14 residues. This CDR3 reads CASSLNREIGELFF. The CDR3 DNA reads TGTGCCAGCAGCTTAAACAGGGAGATCGGGGAGCTGTTTTTT.

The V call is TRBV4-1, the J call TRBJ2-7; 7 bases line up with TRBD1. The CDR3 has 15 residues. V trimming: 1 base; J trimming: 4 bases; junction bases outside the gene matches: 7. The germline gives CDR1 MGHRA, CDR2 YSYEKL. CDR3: CASSQAQGELYEQYF. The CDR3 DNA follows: TGCGCCAGCAGCCAAGCTCAGGGGGAGCTTTACGAGCAGTACTTC.

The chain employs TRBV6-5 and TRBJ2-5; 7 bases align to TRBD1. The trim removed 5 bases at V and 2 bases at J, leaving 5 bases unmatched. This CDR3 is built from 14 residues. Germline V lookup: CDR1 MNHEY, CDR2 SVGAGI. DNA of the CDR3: TGTGCCAGCAGTCAACAGGGGAATCAAGAGACCCAGTACTTC. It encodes CASSQQGNQETQYF.

The CDR3 is CASSDASGIGETQYF. CDR3 coding DNA: TGTGCCAGCAGCGACGCCAGTGGGATTGGTGAGACCCAGTACTTC. The J gene is TRBJ2-5, the V gene TRBV7-2; D is undetermined. Germline loops: CDR1 SGHTA, CDR2 FQGNSA. Trimming cost V 5 bases and J 5 bases, with 18 bases left between them. CDR3 size: 15 residues.

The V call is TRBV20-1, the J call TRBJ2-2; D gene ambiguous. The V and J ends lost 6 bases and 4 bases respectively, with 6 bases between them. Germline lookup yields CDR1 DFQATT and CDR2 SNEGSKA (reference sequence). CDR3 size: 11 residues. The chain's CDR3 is CSADLTGELFF. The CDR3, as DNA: TGCAGTGCAGACCTCACCGGGGAGCTGTTTTTT.

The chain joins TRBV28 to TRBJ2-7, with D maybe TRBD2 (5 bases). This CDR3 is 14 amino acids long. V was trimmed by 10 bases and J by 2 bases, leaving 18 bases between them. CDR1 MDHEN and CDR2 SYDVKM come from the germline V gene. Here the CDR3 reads CATIKRALTYEQYF. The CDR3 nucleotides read TGTGCCACCATAAAGAGGGCCTTGACCTACGAGCAGTACTTC.

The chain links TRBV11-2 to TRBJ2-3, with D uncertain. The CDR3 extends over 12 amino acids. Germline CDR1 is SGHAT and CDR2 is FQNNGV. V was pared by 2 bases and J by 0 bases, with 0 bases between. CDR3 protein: CASSLSTDTQYF. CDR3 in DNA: TGTGCCAGCAGCTTAAGCACAGATACGCAGTATTTT.

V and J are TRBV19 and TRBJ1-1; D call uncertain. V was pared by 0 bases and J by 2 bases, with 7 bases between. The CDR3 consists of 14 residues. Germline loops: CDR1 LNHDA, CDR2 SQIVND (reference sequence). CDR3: CASSIDALNTEAFF. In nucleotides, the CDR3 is TGTGCCAGTAGTATAGATGCGCTAAACACTGAAGCTTTCTTT.

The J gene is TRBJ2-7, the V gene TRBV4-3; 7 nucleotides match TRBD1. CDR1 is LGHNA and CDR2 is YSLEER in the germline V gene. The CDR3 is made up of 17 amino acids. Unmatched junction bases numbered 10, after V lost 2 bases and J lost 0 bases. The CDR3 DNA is TGCGCCAGCAGCCAACTCTGGGACAGAGTTTCCTCCTACGAGCAGTACTTC. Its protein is CASSQLWDRVSSYEQYF.

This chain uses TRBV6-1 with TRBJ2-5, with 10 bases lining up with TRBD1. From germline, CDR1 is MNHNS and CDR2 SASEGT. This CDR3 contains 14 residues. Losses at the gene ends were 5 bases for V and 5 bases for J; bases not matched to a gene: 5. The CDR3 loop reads CASSTGQGRETQYF. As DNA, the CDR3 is TGTGCCAGCAGTACGGGACAGGGGCGGGAGACCCAGTACTTC.

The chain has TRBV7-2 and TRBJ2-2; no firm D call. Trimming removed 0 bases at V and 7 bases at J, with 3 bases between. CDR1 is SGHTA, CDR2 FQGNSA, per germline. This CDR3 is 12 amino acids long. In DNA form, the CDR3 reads TGTGCCAGCAGCTTAGCCGGCGGGGAGCTGTTTTTT. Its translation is CASSLAGGELFF.